This T cell receptor (beta chain) was recovered during a study of shared clonotypes between healthy human individuals. Study-wide context: Every donor yielded three CD4 naive, three CD4 memory, two CD8 naive and one CD8 memory plate.

Study-wide points: Donor clonotype sharing was expected to depend on sequencing depth.

A remark on this clone: Its antigen is undetermined.

The CDR3 runs 12 residues. V shed 5 bases and J shed 5 bases, with 8 bases lying between them. Per the germline V gene, CDR1 is SGHTA and CDR2 is FQGNSA. Adults of Caucasian background living in Nashville, Tennessee made up all donors. Libraries were prepared by immunoSEQ multiplex PCR; TCRdb keeps only in-frame clonotypes and omits some of them. The sample yields 900,000 to 1,200,000 clones, around three quarters seen once. J is TRBJ2-3 and V is TRBV7-2; D unclear. The sequence came from a man aged 18 to 29 in good health. Some clones in this sample may be carry-over from other donors' samples. Sequences were obtained from memory CD4+ T cells from PBMCs. Regarding subset: CD45RA-negative fraction. The CDR3 DNA is TGTGCCAGCAGCGATTGGGGAGATACGCAGTATTTT. Residues: CASSDWGDTQYF.